Following are 9 T cell receptor beta chains from one sample sequenced in a study of blood T cell repertoires in COVID-19. Produced via immunoSEQ multiplex PCR; TCRdb's table is partial and in-frame only. There are roughly 300,000 clones in the sample; 80% to 90% occur only once, and roughly 4% lies in the top ten. Sequenced material: PBMCs or T cells enriched from blood (not recorded which). The receptors shown here come from a woman in her 40s with acute COVID-19.

The rearrangement uses TRBV5-1 and TRBJ2-2; TRBD1 agrees at 11 bases. Germline assignment: CDR1 SGHRS and CDR2 YFSETQ. The ends lost 0 bases at V and 3 bases at J; junction bases unmatched: 4. There are 17 residues in the CDR3. The CDR3 sequence: CASSLAGTGGHTGELFF. In nucleotides, the CDR3 is TGCGCCAGCAGCTTGGCCGGGACAGGGGGTCACACCGGGGAGCTGTTTTTT.

J is TRBJ2-6 and V is TRBV9; no clear D gene. V was trimmed by 0 bases and J by 0 bases, leaving 7 bases between them. There are 16 residues in the CDR3. In germline, CDR1 is SGDLS, CDR2 YYNGEE. The CDR3 spells CASSVGGPSGANVLTF. CDR3 sequence (DNA): TGTGCCAGCAGCGTAGGTGGCCCCTCTGGGGCCAACGTCCTGACTTTC.

The J gene is TRBJ2-2, the V gene TRBV18; no firm D call. The germline V and J ends were trimmed by 1 base and 4 bases, with 10 bases remaining between them. This CDR3 is 15 amino acids long. Germline V gives CDR1 KGHSH, CDR2 LQKENI. The CDR3 protein is CASSPRTTTTGELFF. CDR3 bases: TGTGCCAGCTCACCACGCACTACGACCACCGGGGAGCTGTTTTTT. Based on the CDR3 plus reference TRBV18 and TRBJ2-2, the full variable domain is NAGVMQNPRHLVRRRGQEARLRCSPMKGHSHVYWYRQLPEEGLKFMVYLQKENIIDESGMPKERFSAEFPKEGPSILRIQQVVRGDSAAYFCASSPRTTTTGELFFGEGSRLTVL.

The chain recombines TRBV27 with TRBJ1-2; D not certain. CDR1 MNHEY and CDR2 SMNVEV come from the germline V gene (reference sequence). The V and J ends lost 0 bases and 4 bases respectively, with 9 bases between them. The CDR3 sequence is 14 residues long. CDR3 residues: CASSLSPGGYGYTF. Written as DNA, the CDR3 is TGTGCCAGCAGTTTATCCCCAGGAGGCTATGGCTACACCTTC.

The chain combines TRBV28 with TRBJ1-1; 9 nucleotides align to TRBD1. From germline, CDR1 is MDHEN and CDR2 SYDVKM. V was pared by 3 bases and J by 5 bases, with 4 bases of the junction left unmatched. CDR3 length: 14 amino acids. In DNA, the CDR3 is TGTGCCAGCAGTTTCGGACAGGGGAGAACTGAAGCTTTCTTT. Its protein product is CASSFGQGRTEAFF.

This chain uses TRBV10-3 with TRBJ2-2, with TRBD1 as a possible D gene (6 bases). There are 15 residues in the CDR3. Trimming pared 5 bases from V and 7 bases from J, leaving 17 bases between. Germline-derived CDR1 and CDR2 are ENHRY and SYGVKD. The CDR3 coding sequence is TGTGCCATCAGTCCTTTAAGGGACAAAGGCGGGGAGCTGTTTTTT. It translates to CAISPLRDKGGELFF.

The chain carries TRBV18 and TRBJ2-1; maybe TRBD1 (6 bases). V lost 3 bases and J lost 4, with 7 bases in between. This CDR3 region has 13 residues. The V gene's germline CDR1 is KGHSH and CDR2 LQKENI. The chain's CDR3 is CASSPTGYNEQFF. CDR3 DNA: TGTGCCAGCTCACCGACAGGTTACAATGAGCAGTTCTTC.

The chain has TRBV4-3 and TRBJ2-3; D gene unclear. Trimming left V 2 bases short and J 4 bases short, with 16 bases between. Per the germline V gene, CDR1 is LGHNA and CDR2 is YSLEER. The CDR3 is 16 residues long. As DNA, the CDR3 is TGCGCCAGCAGCCAACGAAGCGCCCTCGAGGCAGATACGCAGTATTTT. Protein sequence: CASSQRSALEADTQYF.

Worth noting for this clone: At one of its ends the junction is not consistent with the germline gene, which may arise from a read error. V gene TRBV29-1 combines with J gene TRBJ2-1, with D possibly matching TRBD1 (6 bases). This CDR3 has 14 amino acids. Germline CDR1 is SQVTM and CDR2 is ANQGSEA. The CDR3 sequence: CSVEGTGSYNEQFF. The CDR3 DNA reads as TGCAGCGTCGAAGGTACAGGGTCGTACAATGAGCAGTTCTTC.